This T cell receptor beta chain was observed in a study of cytomegalovirus exposure and HLA in healthy donors. Study observations and caveats: Among immune exposure information, only CMV serostatus was available.

CDR1 MRHNA and CDR2 SNTAGT come from the germline V gene. After removal of 6 bases from V and 0 bases from J, the junction contained 17 bases not matched to a gene. This CDR3 contains 19 residues. As for this clone: Its antigen is unidentified.

The PCR used 60 Vbeta and 13 Jbeta primers. In the original workflow: Unique TCR beta chains numbered around 80 million in a later analysis, with around 10 million shared. The repertoire was sequenced with immunoSEQ multiplex PCR; TCRdb's copy has only in-frame clones and lacks some. The DNA was the basis for D and trimming; V, J and clone size are from that table. Altogether about 93,000 clones are present, 82% being singletons, with the ten largest covering 3.8%. Material for sequencing was PBMCs. This clonotype was obtained from a man in his fifties or sixties in good health and CMV-seronegative. V usage is TRBV6-4 and J usage is TRBJ1-5; 7 bases agree with TRBD1. The CDR3 DNA sequence: TGTGCCAGCAGCCCCCCGGGACAGATCTTTATTAATAGCAATCAGCCCCAGCATTTT. Protein product: CASSPPGQIFINSNQPQHF.